The 25 T cell receptor delta chains below come from one sample, sequenced in a study of gamma-delta T cells after stem cell transplantation. TCRdb re-identified clones in the RT-PCR reads via CATT. The sample records about 5,400 delta-chain clones, around a tenth being singletons. The sample was gamma-delta T cells. The origin of the receptors is a human donor. It is not recorded whose cells these are; they may come from a transplant donor.

This clone has just a few counts. Other DNA sequences in this specimen translate into the identical CDR3. V gene TRDV2 combines with J gene TRDJ1; possible D gene TRDD3, 6 bases. This CDR3 has 16 residues. V shed 3 bases and J shed 0 bases, with 16 bases lying between them. Germline V CDR1 and CDR2: GEAIGNYY, EKD. The CDR3 coding sequence is TGTGCCTGTGACCAGGTGGGGGGGCGGTACACCGATAAACTCATCTTT. The encoded protein is CACDQVGGRYTDKLIF.

This clone was counted once. This sequence joins TRDV2 and TRDJ3; TRDD3 agrees at 9 bases. CDR3 length: 22 amino acids. CDR1 and CDR2 (germline): GEAIGNYY, EKD. Trimming cost V 0 bases and J 0 bases; bases outside gene matches: 14. CDR3 in DNA: TGTGCCTGTGACACCGTACTGGGGGACAAAAACCCTAGCTCCTGGGACACCCGACAGATGTTTTTC. Protein: CACDTVLGDKNPSSWDTRQMFF.

A few counts support this clone. V is TRDV2 and J is TRDJ1; TRDD3 agrees at 10 bases. Trimming removed 2 bases from V and 0 bases from J; junction bases left unmatched: 5. The CDR3 length is 16 residues. From germline, CDR1 is GEAIGNYY and CDR2 EKD. The CDR3 DNA sequence: TGTGCCTGTGACAGTATTGGGGGATACCACACCGATAAACTCATCTTT. Its translation: CACDSIGGYHTDKLIF.

By proportion, this clone is medium-sized (0.01 to 0.1%). The chain is built from TRDV2 and TRDJ2; 8 bases agree with TRDD3. The CDR3 length is 19 residues. The ends lost 5 bases at V and 4 bases at J; junction bases unmatched: 20. CDR1 and CDR2 from the germline V gene are GEAIGNYY and EKD. The DNA of the CDR3 is TGTGCCTGTGTCCTTTTTGGGAGGGATACGCTGCTCGAGACAGCACAACTCTTCTTT. Encoded protein: CACVLFGRDTLLETAQLFF.

This clone has more than one count but fewer than ten. A much larger clonotype is one base distant, so this may be a read error. Other DNA sequences from this sample encode an identical CDR3 as well. The chain is built from TRDV2 and TRDJ1, with 7 bases identical to TRDD3. Trimming cost V 4 bases and J 5 bases; bases outside gene matches: 15. The CDR3 is made up of 16 amino acids. Germline CDR1 is GEAIGNYY and CDR2 is EKD. The CDR3 bases are TGTGCCTGTGAGGCGGTAGGTGGGGGACCCACTGATAAACTCATCTTT. Translated: CACEAVGGGPTDKLIF.

This chain connects TRDV2 to TRDJ1; 7 nucleotides line up with TRDD3. Germline loops: CDR1 GEAIGNYY, CDR2 EKD. The junction had 6 bases not matched to a gene; V was cut back by 0 bases and J by 3 bases. The CDR3 sequence is 15 residues long. The CDR3 coding sequence is TGTGCCTGTGACACCGCTGGGGGCAATTCCGATAAACTCATCTTT. Translation: CACDTAGGNSDKLIF.

By share, this clone ranks as medium-sized. Other nucleotide sequences in the sample specify the same CDR3. The V and J genes are TRDV2 and TRDJ1, with TRDD2 as a possible D gene (8 bases). V was shortened by 3 bases and J by 0 bases, with 37 bases between the two germline ends. Germline lookup yields CDR1 GEAIGNYY and CDR2 EKD. The CDR3 covers 23 residues. CDR3 residues: CACDPTSYGSTGLGISNTDKLIF. CDR3 nucleotides: TGTGCCTGTGACCCAACTTCCTACGGGAGTACTGGGCTGGGGATATCGAACACCGATAAACTCATCTTT.

This clone was counted a few times. CDR3: CAASALSWGMSPPLTAQLFF. CDR3 sequence (DNA): TGTGCAGCAAGCGCCCTATCCTGGGGGATGTCCCCCCCTTTGACAGCACAACTCTTCTTT. The chain joins TRAV29/DV5 to TRDJ2; 9 bases line up with TRDD3. The CDR3 extends over 20 amino acids. CDR1 NSMFDY and CDR2 ISSIKDK come from the germline V gene. V gave up 0 bases and J gave up 0 bases; unmatched junction bases: 15.

The chain joins TRDV2 to TRDJ1, with a possible D match to TRDD3 (5 bases). Germline values: CDR1 GEAIGNYY, CDR2 EKD. CDR3 length: 17 residues. V was cut by 3 bases and J by 1 base, with 20 bases left in between. Written as DNA, the CDR3 is TGTGCCTGTGACTACGCTTGGGGAGGGGACCGCACCGATAAACTCATCTTT. Its protein is CACDYAWGGDRTDKLIF.

The V gene is TRDV1, the J gene TRDJ1; weak D call: TRDD3 (5 bases). Trimming removed 2 bases at V and 7 bases at J, with 26 bases between. CDR3 length: 18 residues. The germline CDR1 and CDR2 sequences are TSWWSYY and QGS. CDR3 in amino acids: CALGEVRSQPGVFGKLIF. The CDR3 DNA reads TGTGCTCTTGGGGAAGTCCGAAGTCAGCCGGGGGTATTCGGTAAACTCATCTTT.

This clone was picked up a small number of times. A read error likely explains this, since a far larger clone differs by one base. Other DNA sequences in the same sample also yield this CDR3. This rearrangement joins TRDV2 to TRDJ1, with a tentative D call TRDD3 (7 bases). The V and J ends lost 7 bases and 4 bases respectively, with 21 bases between them. Germline loops: CDR1 GEAIGNYY, CDR2 EKD. The CDR3 is 15 residues long. The CDR3 bases are TGTGCCTGCGACGCGATGGGGATAAATAGCGATAAACTCATCTTT. It encodes CACDAMGINSDKLIF.

This clone was detected a few times. The V call is TRDV2, the J call TRDJ3; 7 positions match TRDD3. The CDR3 is 21 amino acids. The V gene end was trimmed by 0 bases and the J gene end by 0 bases; junction bases not matched to a gene: 13. Looked up from germline, CDR1 is GEAIGNYY and CDR2 is EKD. The CDR3 coding sequence is TGTGCCTGTGACACCGGAGCCTCTGGGGGCCCCAGCTCCTGGGACACCCGACAGATGTTTTTC. This translates into CACDTGASGGPSSWDTRQMFF.

A few counts support this clone. This chain uses TRDV2 with TRDJ1; 9 bases match TRDD3. J was trimmed by 7 bases and V by 3 bases; bases with no gene match: 20. This CDR3 comprises 18 residues. Per the germline V gene, CDR1 is GEAIGNYY and CDR2 is EKD. The CDR3 here is CACDPMNTGGPHTTKLIF. As DNA, the CDR3 is TGTGCCTGTGACCCGATGAATACTGGGGGACCACACACCACTAAACTCATCTTT.

The chain is built from TRAV29/DV5 and TRDJ3; tentatively, D is TRDD3 (6 bases). This CDR3 has 20 residues. Germline V gene data show CDR1 as NSMFDY and CDR2 as ISSIKDK. V was trimmed by 1 base and J by 2 bases, leaving 22 bases between them. Here the CDR3 reads CAASLRGGGPRAWDTRQMFF. Written as DNA, the CDR3 is TGTGCAGCAAGCCTGCGAGGTGGGGGCCCCAGGGCCTGGGACACCCGACAGATGTTTTTC.

The table lists this clone with a few counts. Germline is not matched at one junction end, which may reflect a read error. In DNA form, the CDR3 reads TGTGCCCGTGACACCGTGGGACTGGGGGATACGCGGACCGATAAACTCATCTTT. Translating it yields CARDTVGLGDTRTDKLIF. This chain uses TRDV2 with TRDJ1; 13 bases align to TRDD3. This CDR3 has 18 amino acids. The V gene's germline CDR1 is GEAIGNYY and CDR2 EKD.

In its sample, this clone is medium-sized. The chain carries TRDV2 and TRDJ1, with D tentatively TRDD1 (5 bases). The CDR3 has 15 residues. CDR1 is GEAIGNYY, CDR2 EKD, per germline. V was shortened by 3 bases and J by 0 bases, with 13 bases between the two germline ends. DNA of the CDR3: TGTGCCTGTGACGATTTAATAGGGGACACCGATAAACTCATCTTT. It translates to CACDDLIGDTDKLIF.

This chain joins TRDV2 and TRDJ2; 11 nucleotides align to TRDD3. The V segment lost 0 bases and the J segment 4 bases; nucleotides outside the gene matches: 24. Germline V gene data show CDR1 as GEAIGNYY and CDR2 as EKD. This CDR3 comprises 23 residues. DNA of the CDR3: TGTGCCTGTGACACCGTCCTGGGGGATACACATGACGCGCCCCCACCCTCGACAGCACAACTCTTCTTT. This gives the protein CACDTVLGDTHDAPPPSTAQLFF.

This clone was detected a few times. The V gene is TRDV1, the J gene TRDJ1; 8 nucleotides line up with TRDD3. Losses at the gene ends were 4 bases for V and 0 bases for J; bases not matched to a gene: 13. The V gene's germline CDR1 is TSWWSYY and CDR2 QGS. The CDR3 extends over 18 amino acids. The CDR3: CALGGSPRTGGYTDKLIF. The CDR3 nucleotides read TGTGCTCTTGGGGGTTCCCCCCGGACTGGGGGCTACACCGATAAACTCATCTTT.

Details on this clone: This may be a read error: a much more frequent sequence differs by one nucleotide. Other DNA sequences in this sample translate to the same CDR3. This chain connects TRDV2 to TRDJ3; maybe TRDD3 (6 bases). Germline CDR1 reads GEAIGNYY; CDR2 reads EKD. This CDR3 region has 18 residues. The CDR3 here is CACDTGGAASWDTRQMFF. Written as DNA, the CDR3 is TGTGCCTGCGACACCGGGGGAGCGGCGTCCTGGGACACCCGACAGATGTTTTTC.

This chain joins TRDV2 and TRDJ1, with 12 bases lining up with TRDD3. The CDR3 sequence is 21 residues long. V was clipped by 0 bases and J by 0 bases; unmatched bases: 16. Germline assignment: CDR1 GEAIGNYY and CDR2 EKD. CDR3: CACDTVNGLGDTTSNTDKLIF. The DNA of the CDR3 is TGTGCCTGTGACACCGTAAACGGTCTGGGGGATACGACATCTAACACCGATAAACTCATCTTT.

In this sample, this clone is medium-sized (0.01 to 0.1%). The gene calls are TRDV2 and TRDJ1; 11 bases agree with TRDD3. Germline V gene lookup returns CDR1 GEAIGNYY and CDR2 EKD. The CDR3 has 18 amino acids. The J segment lost 3 bases and the V segment lost 0 bases, leaving 11 bases of the junction unmatched. In DNA, the CDR3 is TGTGCCTGTGACACCATCGGGGATGGGGGATACGATGCCGATAAACTCATCTTT. This gives the protein CACDTIGDGGYDADKLIF.

Only a few counts were recorded for this clone. The V and J genes are TRDV2 and TRDJ3; tentative D call: TRDD1 (5 bases). Germline CDR1 reads GEAIGNYY; CDR2 reads EKD. The V gene lost 0 bases and the J gene lost 2 bases, with 19 bases spanning the gap. The CDR3 runs 20 residues. CDR3 sequence (DNA): TGTGCCTGTGACACCGTTTCGCAGGGAAATCTTACCTGGGACACCCGACAGATGTTTTTC. It encodes CACDTVSQGNLTWDTRQMFF.

This clone has just a few counts. A single base is all that separates this from a far larger clone, so a read error is likely. The V and J genes are TRDV2 and TRDJ1, with 9 positions matching TRDD3. Per the germline V gene, CDR1 is GEAIGNYY and CDR2 is EKD. J was trimmed by 0 bases and V by 0 bases; bases with no gene match: 13. The CDR3 consists of 19 residues. CDR3 in amino acids: CACDTVRTGGPRYTDKLIF. CDR3 DNA sequence: TGTGCCTGTGACACCGTTCGTACTGGGGGACCTAGGTACACCGATAAACTCATCTTT.

By sample fraction, this clone is medium-sized. The chain recombines TRDV2 with TRDJ1; 12 bases are a match to TRDD3. Germline loops: CDR1 GEAIGNYY, CDR2 EKD. The CDR3 is 18 amino acids. V was pared by 1 base and J by 0 bases, with 8 bases of the junction left unmatched. CDR3 in DNA: TGTGCCTGTGACACGATCCTCACTGGGGGATACAACACCGATAAACTCATCTTT. Translating gives CACDTILTGGYNTDKLIF.

The rearrangement uses TRDV2 and TRDJ1; 12 bases are shared with TRDD3. CDR3 size: 23 residues. With 1 base clipped from V and 5 bases from J, the junction kept 28 bases outside the gene matches. From germline, CDR1 is GEAIGNYY and CDR2 EKD. CDR3 in DNA: TGTGCCTGTGACACACTCGCTACGGCCAACAGCTTACTGGGGGATACTCTGACGGATAAACTCATCTTT. This translates into CACDTLATANSLLGDTLTDKLIF.